Sequencing of this T cell receptor beta chain was carried out in a study of human T cells and chemical hapten exposure. Across the whole study: 2% DPC was applied to roughly 2 cm by roughly 2 cm of upper inner arm skin for sensitization. 0.01% DPC was applied to the upper back in patch tests, which were read at 6 days. Study-wide results and caveats: The study found that DPC sensitization did not change TCRs above 1 in 1000 frequency.

TCRdb ran MiXCR on the RACE reads and lists one entry per CDR3 protein. The sample has fewer than 50,000 distinct CDR3 sequences; more than 8% are singletons. With 9 bases removed from V and 6 bases from J, the gap between germline ends came to 10 bases. The CDR3 covers 11 residues. Many counts were recorded for this clonotype. Its specificity is unknown. Documented time point: patch test 3, about 24 weeks after DPC sensitization. The treatment is: therapeutic diphenylcyclopropenone sensitization with weekly scalp DPC. It was from unfractionated whole blood that total RNA was extracted. Samples of blood were obtained prior to the application of each patch test.

The chain couples TRBV12-3 or TRBV12-4 to TRBJ2-3, with D uncertain. The TCR sequence derives from a man aged 50-59 years with alopecia areata. Some clones in this sample may be carry-over from other donors' samples. The sample was whole blood, taken in connection with sensitization to the hapten diphenylcyclopropenone (DPC). This chain's CDR3 is CASRSWDTQYF. CDR3 DNA: TGTGCCAGTAGGTCCTGGGATACGCAGTATTTT.